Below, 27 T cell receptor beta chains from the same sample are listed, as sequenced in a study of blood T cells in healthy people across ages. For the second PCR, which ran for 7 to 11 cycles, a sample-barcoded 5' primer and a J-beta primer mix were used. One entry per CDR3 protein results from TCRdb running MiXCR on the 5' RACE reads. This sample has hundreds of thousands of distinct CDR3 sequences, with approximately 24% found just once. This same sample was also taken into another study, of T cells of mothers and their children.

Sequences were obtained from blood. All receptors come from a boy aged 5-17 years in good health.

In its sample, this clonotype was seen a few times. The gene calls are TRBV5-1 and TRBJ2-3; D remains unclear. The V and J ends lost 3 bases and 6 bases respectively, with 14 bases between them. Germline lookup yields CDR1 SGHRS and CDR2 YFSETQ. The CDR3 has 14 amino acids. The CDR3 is CASSSLQFADTQYF. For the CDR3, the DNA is TGCGCCAGCAGCTCGCTCCAATTTGCCGATACGCAGTATTTT.

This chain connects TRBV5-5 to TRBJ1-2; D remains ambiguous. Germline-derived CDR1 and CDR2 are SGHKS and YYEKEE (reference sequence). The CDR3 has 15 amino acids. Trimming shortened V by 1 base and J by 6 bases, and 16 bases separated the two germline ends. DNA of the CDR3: TGTGCCAGCAGCTTGTTAGGACTTTCAGGAGATGGCTACACCTTC. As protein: CASSLLGLSGDGYTF.

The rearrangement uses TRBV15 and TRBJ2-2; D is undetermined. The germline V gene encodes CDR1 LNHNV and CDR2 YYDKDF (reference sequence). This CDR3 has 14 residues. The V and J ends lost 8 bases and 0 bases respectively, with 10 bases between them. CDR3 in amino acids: CATRLSANTGELFF. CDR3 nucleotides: TGTGCCACCCGTTTGTCGGCGAACACCGGGGAGCTGTTTTTT.

The CDR3 nucleotides read TGTGCCAGCAGGGCAACAGGGGCGGGTGACAGCGAGCAGTACTTC. Its translation: CASRATGAGDSEQYF. V gene TRBV7-9 combines with J gene TRBJ2-7; 7 positions agree with TRBD1. Germline-derived CDR1 and CDR2 are SEHNR and FQNEAQ (reference sequence). CDR3 size: 15 residues. Trimming cost V 6 bases and J 6 bases; bases outside gene matches: 14.

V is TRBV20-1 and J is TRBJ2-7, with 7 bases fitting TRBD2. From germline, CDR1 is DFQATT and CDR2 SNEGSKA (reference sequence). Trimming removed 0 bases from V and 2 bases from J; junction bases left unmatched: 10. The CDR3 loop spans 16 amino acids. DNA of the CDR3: TGCAGTGCTAGAGAACCCGGGACTACCTATACCTACGAGCAGTACTTC. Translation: CSAREPGTTYTYEQYF.

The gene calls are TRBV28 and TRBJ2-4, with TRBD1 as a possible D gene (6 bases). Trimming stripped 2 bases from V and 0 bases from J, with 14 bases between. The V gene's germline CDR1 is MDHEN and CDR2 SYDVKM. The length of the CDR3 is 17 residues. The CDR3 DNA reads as TGTGCCAGCAGTTTACCCTACAGGGTTCTAGCCAAAAACATTCAGTACTTC. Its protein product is CASSLPYRVLAKNIQYF.

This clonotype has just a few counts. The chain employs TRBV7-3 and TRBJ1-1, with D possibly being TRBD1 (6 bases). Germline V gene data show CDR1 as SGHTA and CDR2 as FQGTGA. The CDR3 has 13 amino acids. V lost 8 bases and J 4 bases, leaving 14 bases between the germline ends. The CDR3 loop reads CASGPGAGTEAFF. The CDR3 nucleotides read TGTGCCAGCGGCCCGGGGGCGGGCACTGAAGCTTTCTTT.

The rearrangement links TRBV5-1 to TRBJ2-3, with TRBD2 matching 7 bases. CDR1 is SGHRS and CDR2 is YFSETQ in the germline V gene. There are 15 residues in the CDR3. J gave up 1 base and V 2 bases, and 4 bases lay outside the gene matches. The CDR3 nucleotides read TGCGCCAGCAGCTTCGAGCGGGGAGGCACAGATACGCAGTATTTT. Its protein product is CASSFERGGTDTQYF.

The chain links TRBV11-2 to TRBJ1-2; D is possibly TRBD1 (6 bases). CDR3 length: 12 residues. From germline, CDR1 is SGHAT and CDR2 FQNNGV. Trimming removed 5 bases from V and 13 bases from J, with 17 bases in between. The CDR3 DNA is TGTGCCAGCAGCCCTACCCGGGGGCAGGCCACCTTC. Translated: CASSPTRGQATF.

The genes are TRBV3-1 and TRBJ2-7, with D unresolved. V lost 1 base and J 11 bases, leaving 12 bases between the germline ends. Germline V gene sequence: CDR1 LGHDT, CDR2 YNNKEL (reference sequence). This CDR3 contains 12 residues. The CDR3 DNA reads TGTGCCAGCAGCCAAGGGCAGGCACGAGAGTACTTC. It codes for CASSQGQAREYF.

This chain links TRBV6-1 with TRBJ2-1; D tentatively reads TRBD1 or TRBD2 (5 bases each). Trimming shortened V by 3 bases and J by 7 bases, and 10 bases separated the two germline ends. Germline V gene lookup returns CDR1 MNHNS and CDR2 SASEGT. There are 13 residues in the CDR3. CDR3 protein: CASSDWGYNEQFF. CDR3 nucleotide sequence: TGTGCCAGCAGTGATTGGGGGTATAATGAGCAGTTCTTC.

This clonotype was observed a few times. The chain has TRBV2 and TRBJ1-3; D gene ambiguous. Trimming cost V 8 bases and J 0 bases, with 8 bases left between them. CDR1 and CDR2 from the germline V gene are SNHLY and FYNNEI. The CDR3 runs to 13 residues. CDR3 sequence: CASQGDSGNTIYF. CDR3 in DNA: TGTGCCAGCCAAGGTGACTCTGGAAACACCATATATTTT.

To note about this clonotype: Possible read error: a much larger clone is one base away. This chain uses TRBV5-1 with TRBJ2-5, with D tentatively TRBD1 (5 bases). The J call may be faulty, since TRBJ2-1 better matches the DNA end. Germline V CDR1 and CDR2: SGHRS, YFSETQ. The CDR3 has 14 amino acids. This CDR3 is CASSLGLGRNEQFF. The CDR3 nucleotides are TGCGCCAGCAGCTTGGGGCTGGGGCGCAATGAGCAGTTCTTC.

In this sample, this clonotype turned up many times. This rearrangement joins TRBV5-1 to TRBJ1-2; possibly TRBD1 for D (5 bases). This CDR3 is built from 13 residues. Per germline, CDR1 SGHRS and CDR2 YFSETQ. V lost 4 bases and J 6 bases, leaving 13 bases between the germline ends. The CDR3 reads CASSPNGGNGYTF. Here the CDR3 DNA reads TGCGCCAGCAGCCCCAACGGGGGGAATGGCTACACCTTC.

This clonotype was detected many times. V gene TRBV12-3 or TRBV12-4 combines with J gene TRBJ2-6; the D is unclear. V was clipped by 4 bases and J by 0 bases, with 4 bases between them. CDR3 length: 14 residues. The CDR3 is CASSSRSGANVLTF. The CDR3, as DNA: TGTGCCAGCAGTTCCCGCTCTGGGGCCAACGTCCTGACTTTC.

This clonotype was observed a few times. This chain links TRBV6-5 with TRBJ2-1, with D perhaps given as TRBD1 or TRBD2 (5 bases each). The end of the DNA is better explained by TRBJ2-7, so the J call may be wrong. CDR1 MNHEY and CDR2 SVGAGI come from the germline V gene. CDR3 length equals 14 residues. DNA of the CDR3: TGTGCCAGCAGTAAGCGGCTCCAGGGAGACGAGCAGTACTTC. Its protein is CASSKRLQGDEQYF.

The CDR3 sequence is CASSFSPETQYF. The CDR3 nucleotides read TGTGCCAGCAGTTTTAGCCCGGAGACCCAGTACTTC. V gene TRBV12-3 or TRBV12-4 combines with J gene TRBJ2-5; D call uncertain. The CDR3 has 12 amino acids. The V end was cut by 3 bases, the J end by 5 bases, with 7 bases between.

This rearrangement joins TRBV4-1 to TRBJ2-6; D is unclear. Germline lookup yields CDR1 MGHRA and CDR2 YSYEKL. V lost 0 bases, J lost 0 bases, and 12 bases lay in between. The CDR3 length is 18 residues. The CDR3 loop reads CASSQDLRANSGANVLTF. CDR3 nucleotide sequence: TGCGCCAGCAGCCAAGATCTTCGGGCCAACTCTGGGGCCAACGTCCTGACTTTC.

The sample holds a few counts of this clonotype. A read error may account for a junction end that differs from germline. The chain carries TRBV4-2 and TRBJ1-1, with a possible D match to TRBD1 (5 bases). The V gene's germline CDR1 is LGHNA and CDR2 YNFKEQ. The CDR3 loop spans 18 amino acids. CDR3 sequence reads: CASRGYGSAGLENTEAFF. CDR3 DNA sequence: TGTGCCAGCCGAGGATATGGTTCTGCGGGACTCGAGAACACTGAGGCTTTCTTT.

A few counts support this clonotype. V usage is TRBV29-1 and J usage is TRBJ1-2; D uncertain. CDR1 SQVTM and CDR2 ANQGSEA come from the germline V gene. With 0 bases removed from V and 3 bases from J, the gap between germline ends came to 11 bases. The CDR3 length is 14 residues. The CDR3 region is CSVEDHVSDYGYTF. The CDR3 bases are TGCAGCGTTGAAGATCACGTCAGCGACTATGGCTACACCTTC.

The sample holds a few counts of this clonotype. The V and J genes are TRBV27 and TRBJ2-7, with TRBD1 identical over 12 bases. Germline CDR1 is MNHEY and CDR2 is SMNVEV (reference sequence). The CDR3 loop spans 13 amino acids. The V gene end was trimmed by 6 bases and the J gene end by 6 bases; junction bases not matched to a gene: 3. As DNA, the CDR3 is TGTGCCAGCAGGGGGACAGGGGGCGGCGAGCAGTACTTC. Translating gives CASRGTGGGEQYF.

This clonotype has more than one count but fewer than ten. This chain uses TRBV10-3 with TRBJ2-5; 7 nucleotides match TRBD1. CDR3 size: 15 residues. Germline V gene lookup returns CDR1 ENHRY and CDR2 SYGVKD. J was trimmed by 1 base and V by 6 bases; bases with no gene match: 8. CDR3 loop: CAIRVTGAIQETQYF. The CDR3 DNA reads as TGTGCCATCAGGGTTACAGGGGCGATCCAAGAGACCCAGTACTTC.

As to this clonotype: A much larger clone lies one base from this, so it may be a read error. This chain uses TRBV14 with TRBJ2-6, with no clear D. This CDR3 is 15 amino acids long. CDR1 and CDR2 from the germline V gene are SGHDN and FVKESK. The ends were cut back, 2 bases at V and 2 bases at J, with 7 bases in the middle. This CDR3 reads CASSQQSPGANVLTF. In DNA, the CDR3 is TGTGCCAGCAGCCAACAGAGCCCTGGGGCCAACGTCCTGACTTTC.

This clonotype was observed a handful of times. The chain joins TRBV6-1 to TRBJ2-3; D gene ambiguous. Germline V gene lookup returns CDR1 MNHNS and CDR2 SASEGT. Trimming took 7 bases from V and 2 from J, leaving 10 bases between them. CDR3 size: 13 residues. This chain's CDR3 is CASTPPYTDTQYF. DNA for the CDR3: TGTGCCAGCACGCCACCGTACACAGATACGCAGTATTTT.

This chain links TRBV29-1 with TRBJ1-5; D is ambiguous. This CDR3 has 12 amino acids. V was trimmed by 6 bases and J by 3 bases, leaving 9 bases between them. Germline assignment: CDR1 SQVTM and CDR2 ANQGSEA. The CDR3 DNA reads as TGCAGCGTCGTGTCTAACAATCAGCCCCAGCATTTT. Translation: CSVVSNNQPQHF.

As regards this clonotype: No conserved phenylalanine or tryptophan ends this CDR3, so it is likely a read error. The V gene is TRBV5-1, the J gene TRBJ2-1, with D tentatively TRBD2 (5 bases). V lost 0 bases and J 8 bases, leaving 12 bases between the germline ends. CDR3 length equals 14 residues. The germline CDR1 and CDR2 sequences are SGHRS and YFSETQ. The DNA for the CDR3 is TGCGCCAGCAGCTTGGACGGGGTCCGGGATGAGCAGTTCTCC. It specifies CASSLDGVRDEQFS.

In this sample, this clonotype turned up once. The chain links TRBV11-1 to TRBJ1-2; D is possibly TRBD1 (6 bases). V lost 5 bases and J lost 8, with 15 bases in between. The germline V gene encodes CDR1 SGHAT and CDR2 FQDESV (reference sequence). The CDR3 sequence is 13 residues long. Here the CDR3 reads CASSVTGENGYTF. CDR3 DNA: TGTGCCAGCAGCGTGACAGGAGAGAACGGCTACACCTTC.